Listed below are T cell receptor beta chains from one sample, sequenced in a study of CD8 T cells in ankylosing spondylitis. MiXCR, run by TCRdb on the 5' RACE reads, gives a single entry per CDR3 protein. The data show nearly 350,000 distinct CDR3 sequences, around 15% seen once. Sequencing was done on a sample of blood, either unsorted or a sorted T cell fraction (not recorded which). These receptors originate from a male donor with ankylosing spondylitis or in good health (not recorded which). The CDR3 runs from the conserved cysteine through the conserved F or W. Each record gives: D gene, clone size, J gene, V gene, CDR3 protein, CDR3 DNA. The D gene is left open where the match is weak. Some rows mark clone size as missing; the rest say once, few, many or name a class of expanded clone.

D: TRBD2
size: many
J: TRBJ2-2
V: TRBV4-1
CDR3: CASSRARSGGDTGELFF
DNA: TGCGCCAGCAGCCGAGCAAGGTCGGGAGGAGACACCGGGGAGCTGTTTTTT

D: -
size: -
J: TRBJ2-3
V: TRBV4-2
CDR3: CASSQEPRGGTDTQYF
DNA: TGTGCCAGCAGCCAAGAACCCAGGGGGGGAACAGATACGCAGTATTTT

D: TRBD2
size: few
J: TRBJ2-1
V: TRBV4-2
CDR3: CASSQGTSDYNEQFF
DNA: TGTGCCAGCAGCCAAGGGACTAGTGACTACAATGAGCAGTTCTTC

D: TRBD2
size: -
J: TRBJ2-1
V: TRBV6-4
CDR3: CASSDSSGPYNEQFF
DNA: TGTGCCAGCAGTGACTCTAGCGGGCCCTACAATGAGCAGTTCTTC

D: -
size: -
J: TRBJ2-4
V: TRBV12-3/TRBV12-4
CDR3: CASSSTGLPSKNIQYF
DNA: TGTGCCAGCAGTTCGACCGGACTCCCCTCCAAAAACATTCAGTACTTC

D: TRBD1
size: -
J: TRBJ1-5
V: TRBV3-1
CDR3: CASSHSYGGDRPNQPQHF
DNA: TGTGCCAGCAGCCATTCGTACGGTGGGGACAGGCCTAATCAGCCCCAGCATTTT

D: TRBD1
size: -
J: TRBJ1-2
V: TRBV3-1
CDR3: CASSQGSGTGRRGYTF
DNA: TGTGCCAGCAGCCAAGGATCCGGGACAGGGAGGAGAGGCTACACCTTC

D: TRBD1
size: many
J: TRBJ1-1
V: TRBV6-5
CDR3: CASSYRTGFRGEAFF
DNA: TGTGCCAGCAGTTACCGGACAGGGTTTAGGGGGGAAGCTTTCTTT

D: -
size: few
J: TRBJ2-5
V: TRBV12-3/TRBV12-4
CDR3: CASSLDGRPETQYF
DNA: TGTGCCAGCAGTTTGGACGGGCGGCCAGAGACCCAGTACTTC

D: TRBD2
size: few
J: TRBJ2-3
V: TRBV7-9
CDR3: CASSPRLAGAKSYTQYF
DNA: TGTGCCAGCAGCCCCAGACTAGCGGGGGCCAAGAGCTATACGCAGTATTTT

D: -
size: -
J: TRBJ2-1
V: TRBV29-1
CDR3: CSVGQGNEQFF
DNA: TGCAGCGTGGGCCAGGGCAATGAGCAGTTCTTC

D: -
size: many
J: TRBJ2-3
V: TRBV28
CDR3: CASSLEGGFTDTQYF
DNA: TGTGCCAGCAGTTTAGAGGGCGGCTTTACAGATACGCAGTATTTT

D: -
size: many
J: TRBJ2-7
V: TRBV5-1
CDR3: CASSPVTDSYEQYF
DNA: TGCGCCAGCAGCCCAGTCACAGACTCCTACGAGCAGTACTTC

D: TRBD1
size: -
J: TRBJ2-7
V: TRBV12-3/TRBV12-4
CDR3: CASSMTGQWEQYF
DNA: TGTGCCAGCAGTATGACAGGGCAGTGGGAGCAGTACTTC

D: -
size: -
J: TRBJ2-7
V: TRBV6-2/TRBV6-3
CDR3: CASSTLYTYEQYF
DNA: TGTGCCAGCAGTACCCTCTACACCTACGAGCAGTACTTC

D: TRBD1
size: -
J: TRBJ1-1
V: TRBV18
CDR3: CASSPSRTGEAEAFF
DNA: TGTGCCAGCTCACCCTCCCGGACAGGGGAGGCTGAAGCTTTCTTT